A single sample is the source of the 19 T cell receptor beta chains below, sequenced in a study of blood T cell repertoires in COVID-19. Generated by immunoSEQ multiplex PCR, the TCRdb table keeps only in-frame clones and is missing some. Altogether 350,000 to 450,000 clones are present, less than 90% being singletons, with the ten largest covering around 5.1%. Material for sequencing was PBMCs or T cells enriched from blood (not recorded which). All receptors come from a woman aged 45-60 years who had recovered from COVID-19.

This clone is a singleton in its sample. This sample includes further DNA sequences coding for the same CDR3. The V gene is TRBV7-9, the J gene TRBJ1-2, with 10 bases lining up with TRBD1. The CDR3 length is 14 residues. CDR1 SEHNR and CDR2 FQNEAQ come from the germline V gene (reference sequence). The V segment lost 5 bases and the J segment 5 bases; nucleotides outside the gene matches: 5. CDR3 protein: CASSPGTGDYGYTF. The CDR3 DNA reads TGTGCCAGCAGCCCTGGGACAGGGGATTATGGCTACACCTTC.

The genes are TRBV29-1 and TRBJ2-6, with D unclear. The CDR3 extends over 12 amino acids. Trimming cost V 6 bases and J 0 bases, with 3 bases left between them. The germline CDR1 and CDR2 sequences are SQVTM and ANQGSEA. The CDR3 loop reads CSVGSGANVLTF. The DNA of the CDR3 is TGCAGCGTCGGCTCTGGGGCCAACGTCCTGACTTTC.

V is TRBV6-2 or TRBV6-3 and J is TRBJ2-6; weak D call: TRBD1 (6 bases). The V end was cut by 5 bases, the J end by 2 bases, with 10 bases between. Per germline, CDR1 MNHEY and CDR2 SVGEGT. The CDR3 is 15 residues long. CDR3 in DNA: TGTGCCAGCAGTAGGCACAGGGCTGGGGCCAACGTCCTGACTTTC. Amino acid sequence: CASSRHRAGANVLTF.

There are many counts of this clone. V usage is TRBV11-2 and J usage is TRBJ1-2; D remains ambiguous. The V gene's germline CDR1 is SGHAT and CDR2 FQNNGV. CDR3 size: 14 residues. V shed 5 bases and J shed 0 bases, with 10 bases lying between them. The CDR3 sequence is CASSPPPANYGYTF. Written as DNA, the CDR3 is TGTGCCAGCAGCCCACCCCCGGCTAACTATGGCTACACCTTC.

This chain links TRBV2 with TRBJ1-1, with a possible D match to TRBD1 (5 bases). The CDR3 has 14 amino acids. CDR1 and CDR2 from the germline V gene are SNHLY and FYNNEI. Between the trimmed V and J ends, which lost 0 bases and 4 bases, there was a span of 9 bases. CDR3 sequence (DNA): TGTGCCAGCAGTGAAGCTCAGGGTATCACTGAAGCTTTCTTT. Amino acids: CASSEAQGITEAFF.

The CDR3 region is CASSLGSGGPGDTQYF. The CDR3 DNA follows: TGTGCCAGCAGCTTAGGGTCGGGGGGGCCCGGAGATACGCAGTATTTT. The rearrangement joins TRBV13 to TRBJ2-3, with TRBD2 matching 8 bases. V lost 0 bases and J lost 5; bases outside the gene matches: 7. The CDR3 has 16 amino acids. Germline CDR1 and CDR2: PRHDT and FYEKMQ (reference sequence).

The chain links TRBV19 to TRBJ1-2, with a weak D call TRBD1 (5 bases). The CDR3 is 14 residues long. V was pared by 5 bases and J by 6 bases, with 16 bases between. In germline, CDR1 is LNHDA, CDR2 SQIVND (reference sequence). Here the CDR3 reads CASSYLSGSHGYTF. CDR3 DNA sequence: TGTGCCAGTAGTTACCTGTCAGGGTCTCATGGCTACACCTTC.

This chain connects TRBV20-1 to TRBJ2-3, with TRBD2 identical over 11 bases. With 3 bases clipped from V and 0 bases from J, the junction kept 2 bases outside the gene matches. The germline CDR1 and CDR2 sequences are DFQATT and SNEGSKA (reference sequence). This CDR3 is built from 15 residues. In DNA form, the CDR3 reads TGCAGTGCTAGTAGCGGGAGGGGTAGCACAGATACGCAGTATTTT. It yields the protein CSASSGRGSTDTQYF.

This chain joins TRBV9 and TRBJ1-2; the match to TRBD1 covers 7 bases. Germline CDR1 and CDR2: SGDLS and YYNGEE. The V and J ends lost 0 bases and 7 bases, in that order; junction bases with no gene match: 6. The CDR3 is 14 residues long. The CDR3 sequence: CASSVGQGMGGYTF. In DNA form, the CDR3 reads TGTGCCAGCAGCGTAGGACAGGGAATGGGTGGCTACACCTTC. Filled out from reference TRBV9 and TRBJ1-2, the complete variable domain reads DSGVTQTPKHLITATGQRVTLRCSPRSGDLSVYWYQQSLDQGLQFLIQYYNGEERAKGNILERFSAQQFPDLHSELNLSSLELGDSALYFCASSVGQGMGGYTFGSGTRLTVV.

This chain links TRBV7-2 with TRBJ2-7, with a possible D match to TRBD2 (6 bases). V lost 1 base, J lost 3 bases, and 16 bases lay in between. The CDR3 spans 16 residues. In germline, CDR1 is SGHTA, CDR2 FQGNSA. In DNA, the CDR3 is TGTGCCAGCAGCTTAGTGGTAGCGGCGAGGGGCTACGAGCAGTACTTC. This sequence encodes CASSLVVAARGYEQYF.

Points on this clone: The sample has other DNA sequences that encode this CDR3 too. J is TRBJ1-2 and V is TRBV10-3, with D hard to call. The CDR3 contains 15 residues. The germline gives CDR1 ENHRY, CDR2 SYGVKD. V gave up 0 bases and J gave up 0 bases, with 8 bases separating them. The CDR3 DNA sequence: TGTGCCATCAGTGAGTCAGAGGGAACTAACTATGGCTACACCTTC. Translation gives CAISESEGTNYGYTF.

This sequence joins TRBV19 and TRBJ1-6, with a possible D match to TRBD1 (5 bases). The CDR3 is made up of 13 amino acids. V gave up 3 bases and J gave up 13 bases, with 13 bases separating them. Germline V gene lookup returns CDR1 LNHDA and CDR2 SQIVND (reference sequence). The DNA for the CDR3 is TGTGCCAGTAGTATGGGCAGGGAAACCCCCCTCCACTTT. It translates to CASSMGRETPLHF.

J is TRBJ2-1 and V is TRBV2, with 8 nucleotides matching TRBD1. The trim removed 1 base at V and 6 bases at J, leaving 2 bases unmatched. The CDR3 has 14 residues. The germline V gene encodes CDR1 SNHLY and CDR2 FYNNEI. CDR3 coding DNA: TGTGCCAGCAGTGAAGGGACAGGGTCCAATGAGCAGTTCTTC. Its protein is CASSEGTGSNEQFF.

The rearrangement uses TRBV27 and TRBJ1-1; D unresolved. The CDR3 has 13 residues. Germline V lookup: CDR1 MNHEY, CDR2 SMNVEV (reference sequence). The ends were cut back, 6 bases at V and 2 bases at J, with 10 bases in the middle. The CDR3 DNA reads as TGTGCCAGCAGGAGAAACTTAAACACTGAAGCTTTCTTT. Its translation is CASRRNLNTEAFF.

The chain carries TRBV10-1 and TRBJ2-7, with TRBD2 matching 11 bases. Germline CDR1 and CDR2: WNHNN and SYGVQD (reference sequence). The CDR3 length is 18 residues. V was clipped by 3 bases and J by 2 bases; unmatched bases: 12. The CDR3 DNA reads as TGCGCCAGCAGTGAAAGGGGGTCTAGCGGGGGGTCCACCTACGAGCAGTACTTC. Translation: CASSERGSSGGSTYEQYF.

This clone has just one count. The chain's CDR3 is CASSFTGSNEKLFF. CDR3 nucleotide sequence: TGTGCCAGCAGCTTCACAGGGAGTAATGAAAAACTGTTTTTT. The chain uses TRBV7-9 and TRBJ1-4; D perhaps matches TRBD1 (6 bases). V lost 3 bases and J 4 bases, leaving 9 bases between the germline ends. This CDR3 region has 14 residues. Germline loops: CDR1 SEHNR, CDR2 FQNEAQ (reference sequence).

As DNA, the CDR3 is TGTGCCAGCTCACCACTCGGGATCTGGGATGAAAAACTGTTTTTT. This gives the protein CASSPLGIWDEKLFF. The rearrangement links TRBV18 to TRBJ1-4; D unresolved. Germline V gene sequence: CDR1 KGHSH, CDR2 LQKENI. V shed 1 base and J shed 6 bases, with 12 bases lying between them. This CDR3 is built from 15 residues.

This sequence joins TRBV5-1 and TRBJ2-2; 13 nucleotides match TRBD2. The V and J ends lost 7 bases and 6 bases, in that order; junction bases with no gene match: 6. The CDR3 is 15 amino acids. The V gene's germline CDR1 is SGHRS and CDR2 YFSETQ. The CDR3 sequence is CASVRTSGGSGELFF. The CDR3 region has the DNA TGCGCCAGCGTCCGGACTAGCGGGGGTTCCGGGGAGCTGTTTTTT.

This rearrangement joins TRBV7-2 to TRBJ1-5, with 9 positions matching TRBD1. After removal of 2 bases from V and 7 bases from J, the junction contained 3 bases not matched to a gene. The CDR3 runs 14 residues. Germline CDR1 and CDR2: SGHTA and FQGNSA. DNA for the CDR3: TGTGCCAGCAGCTTAAAACAGGGGGCCCAGCCCCAGCATTTT. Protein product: CASSLKQGAQPQHF.